The 30 T cell receptor beta chains below come from one sample, sequenced in a study of technical replicates of blood from a few donors. Measured with immunoSEQ multiplex PCR; TCRdb has only the in-frame clones, and not every one. The sample shows more than 75,000 clones, around 93% of them seen only once. Sequencing used T cells isolated from PBMCs. The source of these receptors is a human donor in good health.

The V and J genes are TRBV2 and TRBJ2-1; TRBD2 agrees at 10 bases. Germline V gene sequence: CDR1 SNHLY, CDR2 FYNNEI. Trimming cost V 6 bases and J 2 bases; bases outside gene matches: 7. The CDR3 has 16 amino acids. CDR3 protein: CASRSLAGATYNEQFF. In nucleotides, the CDR3 is TGTGCCAGCAGATCCCTAGCGGGGGCGACCTACAATGAGCAGTTCTTC.

The V gene is TRBV11-3, the J gene TRBJ2-7; 12 bases line up with TRBD1. Germline V CDR1 and CDR2: SGHNT, YENEEA. With V trimmed by 10 bases and J by 3 bases, 4 bases remained unmatched. The CDR3 contains 13 residues. CDR3 residues: CATGTGGLYEQYF. The CDR3 nucleotides are TGTGCCACAGGGACAGGGGGCCTCTACGAGCAGTACTTC.

The chain employs TRBV4-2 and TRBJ2-3, with D unclear. The CDR3 loop spans 14 amino acids. Germline V gives CDR1 LGHNA, CDR2 YNFKEQ. Trimming pared 1 base from V and 1 base from J, leaving 6 bases between. Here the CDR3 reads CASSQGTGTDTQYF. The CDR3 DNA follows: TGTGCCAGCAGCCAAGGTACGGGCACAGATACGCAGTATTTT.

This rearrangement joins TRBV6-6 to TRBJ2-3, with 11 bases lining up with TRBD2. CDR1 is MNHNY, CDR2 SVGAGI, per germline (reference sequence). The CDR3 extends over 16 amino acids. The J segment lost 2 bases and the V segment lost 6 bases, leaving 7 bases of the junction unmatched. This CDR3 reads CASSQLAGGLTDTQYF. The CDR3 coding sequence is TGTGCCAGCAGCCAGCTAGCGGGGGGACTCACAGATACGCAGTATTTT.

The chain couples TRBV5-1 to TRBJ1-1; no clear D. CDR3 length: 14 residues. V was cut by 5 bases and J by 10 bases, with 21 bases left in between. Looked up from germline, CDR1 is SGHRS and CDR2 is YFSETQ. The DNA of the CDR3 is TGCGCCAGCAGGCCCCAGTCCGAGCGACCTGGAGCTTTCTTT. Amino acid sequence: CASRPQSERPGAFF.

This chain connects TRBV11-3 to TRBJ2-7; a weak D match, TRBD2 (6 bases). Trimming left V 5 bases short and J 3 bases short, with 14 bases between. The CDR3 is made up of 14 amino acids. Germline-derived CDR1 and CDR2 are SGHNT and YENEEA. This CDR3 is CASSPNPGDYEQYF. CDR3 in DNA: TGTGCCAGCAGCCCGAACCCGGGGGACTACGAGCAGTACTTC.

The V and J genes are TRBV28 and TRBJ2-7; TRBD1 is a possible D gene (5 bases). V lost 4 bases to trimming and J lost 2 bases, with 15 bases between them. The CDR3 contains 15 residues. The V gene's germline CDR1 is MDHEN and CDR2 SYDVKM. The chain's CDR3 is CASSSMGLPAYEQYF. For the CDR3, the DNA is TGTGCCAGCAGTTCCATGGGGCTTCCAGCCTACGAGCAGTACTTC.

The V and J genes are TRBV27 and TRBJ2-7; 10 nucleotides agree with TRBD1. The V and J ends lost 4 bases and 0 bases, in that order; junction bases with no gene match: 6. Germline-derived CDR1 and CDR2 are MNHEY and SMNVEV (reference sequence). The CDR3 extends over 16 amino acids. CDR3 amino acids: CASSSWTGGSSYEQYF. The CDR3, as DNA: TGTGCCAGCAGTTCCTGGACAGGGGGGAGCTCCTACGAGCAGTACTTC.

This chain uses TRBV5-8 with TRBJ2-1, with D unresolved. Germline V gives CDR1 SGHTS, CDR2 YDEGEE. The CDR3 sequence is 16 residues long. Trimming left V 0 bases short and J 3 bases short, with 13 bases between. The CDR3 DNA follows: TGTGCCAGCAGCTTGGGACGTACTAATTTCTACAATGAGCAGTTCTTC. It translates to CASSLGRTNFYNEQFF.

This clone appeared once. V gene TRBV7-9 combines with J gene TRBJ2-7; D unresolved. With 1 base removed from V and 0 bases from J, the gap between germline ends came to 7 bases. CDR1 and CDR2 (germline): SEHNR, FQNEAQ (reference sequence). CDR3 length: 14 residues. CDR3 DNA sequence: TGTGCCAGCAGCTTAGACAGTAACTCCTACGAGCAGTACTTC. The encoded protein is CASSLDSNSYEQYF.

J is TRBJ1-1 and V is TRBV11-3; the D is unclear. V was shortened by 1 base and J by 1 base, with 4 bases between the two germline ends. This CDR3 has 13 amino acids. Germline V gives CDR1 SGHNT, CDR2 YENEEA. The CDR3 nucleotides are TGTGCCAGCAGCTTAGCCCAGAACACTGAAGCTTTCTTT. It specifies CASSLAQNTEAFF.

The V and J genes are TRBV5-6 and TRBJ1-4; D is perhaps TRBD1 (6 bases). The CDR3 consists of 15 residues. V was cut by 2 bases and J by 5 bases, with 13 bases left in between. Germline CDR1 and CDR2: SGHDT and YYEEEE. The CDR3, as DNA: TGTGCCAGCAGCTTCAGGGGAACGCTAAATGAAAAACTGTTTTTT. Translation: CASSFRGTLNEKLFF.

The chain recombines TRBV5-6 with TRBJ1-5, with D tentatively TRBD1 (6 bases). This CDR3 has 15 amino acids. Germline CDR1 reads SGHDT; CDR2 reads YYEEEE. The V end lost 4 bases, the J end lost 6 bases, and 17 bases lay between the germline ends. The CDR3: CASSGGFNTGQPQHF. The DNA for the CDR3 is TGTGCCAGCAGCGGGGGCTTCAATACGGGTCAGCCCCAGCATTTT.

The chain links TRBV27 to TRBJ2-3, with D unclear. V dropped 1 base and J dropped 2 bases, with 13 bases sitting between them. Germline values: CDR1 MNHEY, CDR2 SMNVEV (reference sequence). This CDR3 spans 16 amino acids. In DNA form, the CDR3 reads TGTGCCAGCAGTTTATGGTACCCCCAGTCCACAGATACGCAGTATTTT. Translating it yields CASSLWYPQSTDTQYF.

This chain joins TRBV30 and TRBJ1-5; D might be TRBD1 (5 bases). Germline-derived CDR1 and CDR2 are GTSNPN and SVGIG (reference sequence). V lost 0 bases and J lost 8, with 17 bases in between. This CDR3 contains 15 residues. Here the CDR3 reads CAWSVRAGHGEPQHF. CDR3 coding DNA: TGTGCCTGGAGTGTACGGGCGGGGCATGGGGAGCCCCAGCATTTT.

V and J are TRBV19 and TRBJ1-4; 7 positions match TRBD1. After removal of 4 bases from V and 8 bases from J, the junction contained 10 bases not matched to a gene. This CDR3 has 15 amino acids. The V gene's germline CDR1 is LNHDA and CDR2 SQIVND (reference sequence). CDR3 protein: CASSTRGPIREKLFF. CDR3 nucleotides: TGTGCCAGTAGTACAAGGGGGCCGATTAGGGAAAAACTGTTTTTT.

This chain links TRBV6-1 with TRBJ2-3, with 9 bases that match TRBD2. The J segment lost 8 bases and the V segment lost 1 base, leaving 7 bases of the junction unmatched. Germline values: CDR1 MNHNS, CDR2 SASEGT. The CDR3 length is 15 residues. The CDR3 protein is CASSEDLAGQSTQYF. CDR3 DNA: TGTGCCAGCAGTGAAGATCTAGCGGGACAGTCTACGCAGTATTTT.

V gene TRBV5-1 combines with J gene TRBJ1-1, with D perhaps TRBD1 (5 bases). This CDR3 contains 16 residues. The V and J ends lost 1 base and 3 bases respectively, with 16 bases between them. CDR1 is SGHRS and CDR2 is YFSETQ in the germline V gene. The CDR3 loop reads CASSLRGPPGDTEAFF. The CDR3 nucleotides are TGCGCCAGCAGCTTGCGGGGCCCACCGGGGGACACTGAAGCTTTCTTT.

This sequence joins TRBV11-2 and TRBJ1-1; D is undetermined. This CDR3 has 13 amino acids. CDR1 is SGHAT, CDR2 FQNNGV, per germline. Trimming took 5 bases from V and 7 from J, leaving 14 bases between them. CDR3 in DNA: TGTGCCAGCAGCCGCCCCTGGCTAGGTGAAGCTTTCTTT. It specifies CASSRPWLGEAFF. The whole variable domain, remainder taken from reference TRBV11-2 and TRBJ1-1, is EAGVAQSPRYKIIEKRQSVAFWCNPISGHATLYWYQQILGQGPKLLIQFQNNGVVDDSQLPKDRFSAERLKGVDSTLKIQPAKLEDSAVYLCASSRPWLGEAFFGQGTRLTVV.

The V call is TRBV30, the J call TRBJ1-1; maybe TRBD1 (6 bases). CDR3 length: 14 residues. V lost 3 bases and J 11 bases, leaving 22 bases between the germline ends. Per the germline V gene, CDR1 is GTSNPN and CDR2 is SVGIG (reference sequence). As DNA, the CDR3 is TGTGCCTGGAGCAGTAGACAGGCGATCGGGGGGGCTTTCTTT. Amino acid sequence: CAWSSRQAIGGAFF.

The V call is TRBV11-3, the J call TRBJ2-5, with 12 bases that match TRBD2. Germline V CDR1 and CDR2: SGHNT, YENEEA. CDR3 length: 18 amino acids. Trimming removed 5 bases from V and 1 base from J; junction bases left unmatched: 11. This CDR3 reads CASSPRTGLAGFQETQYF. Here the CDR3 DNA reads TGTGCCAGCAGCCCCCGGACAGGACTAGCGGGGTTCCAAGAGACCCAGTACTTC.

The chain recombines TRBV5-1 with TRBJ1-1; 8 bases line up with TRBD1. The germline CDR1 and CDR2 sequences are SGHRS and YFSETQ. J gave up 2 bases and V 4 bases, and 7 bases lay outside the gene matches. This CDR3 has 15 amino acids. DNA of the CDR3: TGCGCCAGCAGCACGCGGACAGGGCGCAACACTGAAGCTTTCTTT. Amino acid sequence: CASSTRTGRNTEAFF.

The CDR3 loop is CASTVIIAGPSTDTQYF. The CDR3 nucleotides are TGTGCCAGCACGGTCATAATAGCGGGACCTAGCACAGATACGCAGTATTTT. The V call is TRBV27, the J call TRBJ2-3; the match to TRBD2 covers 8 bases. The V gene's germline CDR1 is MNHEY and CDR2 SMNVEV (reference sequence). The J segment lost 0 bases and the V segment lost 7 bases, leaving 12 bases of the junction unmatched. The CDR3 runs to 17 residues.

V and J are TRBV2 and TRBJ2-7; maybe TRBD1 (7 bases). Trimming shortened V by 11 bases and J by 1 base, and 12 bases separated the two germline ends. Germline loops: CDR1 SNHLY, CDR2 FYNNEI. This CDR3 region has 12 residues. The CDR3 loop is CALRGESYEQYF. The CDR3 DNA follows: TGTGCCCTCAGGGGGGAATCCTACGAGCAGTACTTC.

The rearrangement uses TRBV5-4 and TRBJ2-7, with a tentative D call TRBD1 (5 bases). The CDR3 sequence is 14 residues long. CDR1 and CDR2 (germline): SGHNT, YYREEE (reference sequence). V was clipped by 3 bases and J by 5 bases, with 15 bases between them. The CDR3 reads CASSSIQGVDEQYF. CDR3 in DNA: TGTGCCAGCAGCTCAATCCAGGGTGTGGACGAGCAGTACTTC. The variable domain in full, completed from reference TRBV5-4 and TRBJ2-7, reads ETGVTQSPTHLIKTRGQQVTLRCSSQSGHNTVSWYQQALGQGPQFIFQYYREEENGRGNFPPRFSGLQFPNYSSELNVNALELDDSALYLCASSSIQGVDEQYFGPGTRLTVT.

The chain couples TRBV19 to TRBJ1-5; D is ambiguous. Germline assignment: CDR1 LNHDA and CDR2 SQIVND (reference sequence). Trimming stripped 1 base from V and 4 bases from J, with 5 bases between. The CDR3 is 13 residues long. CDR3 coding DNA: TGTGCCAGTAGTATAGTTCGGAATCAGCCCCAGCATTTT. This translates into CASSIVRNQPQHF.

This clone was recorded only once. The chain joins TRBV6-5 to TRBJ2-3, with TRBD2 identical over 12 bases. The CDR3 consists of 16 residues. The germline V gene encodes CDR1 MNHEY and CDR2 SVGAGI. The V segment lost 4 bases and the J segment 4 bases; nucleotides outside the gene matches: 6. The CDR3 nucleotides read TGTGCCAGCAGTTTACAACTAGCGGGAGGCTCAGATACGCAGTATTTT. Its translation: CASSLQLAGGSDTQYF.

The chain recombines TRBV4-1 with TRBJ2-7; 8 bases line up with TRBD1. The CDR3 is 16 residues long. Germline V gene sequence: CDR1 MGHRA, CDR2 YSYEKL. The J segment lost 5 bases and the V segment lost 5 bases, leaving 14 bases of the junction unmatched. DNA of the CDR3: TGCGCCAGCAGCTTTCGACAGGGGCGCAGAATCCACGAGCAGTACTTC. It translates to CASSFRQGRRIHEQYF.

The rearrangement joins TRBV6-1 to TRBJ2-7; D is possibly TRBD1 (5 bases). The CDR3 runs to 13 residues. V was trimmed by 8 bases and J by 3 bases, leaving 14 bases between them. The germline V gene has CDR1 MNHNS and CDR2 SASEGT. The CDR3: CASLQGSGYEQYF. CDR3 sequence (DNA): TGTGCCAGCCTCCAGGGCTCTGGCTACGAGCAGTACTTC.

The chain recombines TRBV6-5 with TRBJ1-5, with D unclear. Germline V gene sequence: CDR1 MNHEY, CDR2 SVGAGI. There are 13 residues in the CDR3. V dropped 5 bases and J dropped 9 bases, with 14 bases sitting between them. The CDR3 DNA is TGTGCCAGCAGTGGAGGACCGGTGGGGCCCCAGCATTTT. Protein product: CASSGGPVGPQHF.